The 26 T cell receptor beta chains reported below all come from one sample, sequenced in a study of multiple sclerosis patients with progressive multifocal leukoencephalopathy (dated by TCRdb to the late 2010s). The library came from the immunoSEQ multiplex PCR assay. The source is immuneACCESS, and TCRdb retained only in-frame sequences with V and J called. Part of the clones is not carried over; for the studies checked, unresolved V genes explain less than half of this, and the remainder is unexplained. A total of 20,000 to 25,000 clones appear in this sample, 75% to 95% of them only once. The ten top clones hold around 2.5% of the sample. The time point tag for this specimen amounts to: approximately 12 months of natalizumab therapy. Explained via the paper, the treatment or condition label denotes: on natalizumab therapy at sampling. Specimen: PBMCs, collected from a patient treated with natalizumab. These receptors all stem from a man aged 25 to 40 with multiple sclerosis.

The chain joins TRBV2 to TRBJ2-1; 7 bases agree with TRBD2. The ends lost 2 bases at V and 10 bases at J; junction bases unmatched: 8. CDR1 and CDR2 from the germline V gene are SNHLY and FYNNEI. There are 14 residues in the CDR3. The CDR3, as DNA: TGTGCCAGCAGTGAATTCGGGAGGACTGAGGAGCAGTTCTTC. Residues: CASSEFGRTEEQFF.

This clone was recorded once. The V and J genes are TRBV10-2 and TRBJ2-3, with TRBD2 matching over 11 bases. Germline values: CDR1 WSHSY, CDR2 SAAADI. Trimming removed 8 bases from V and 1 base from J; junction bases left unmatched: 5. There are 15 residues in the CDR3. Here the CDR3 reads CASLLSGRGTDTQYF. The CDR3 DNA reads TGCGCCAGCCTTCTTAGCGGGAGGGGCACAGATACGCAGTATTTT.

The gene calls are TRBV5-4 and TRBJ2-2; D gene uncertain. The V gene lost 1 base and the J gene lost 1 base, with 2 bases spanning the gap. CDR1 is SGHNT, CDR2 YYREEE, per germline (reference sequence). CDR3 length equals 13 residues. CDR3 bases: TGTGCCAGCAGCTTGATGAACACCGGGGAGCTGTTTTTT. Translating gives CASSLMNTGELFF.

The chain employs TRBV10-1 and TRBJ2-1; D possibly corresponds to TRBD2 (5 bases). This CDR3 has 14 residues. CDR1 is WNHNN, CDR2 SYGVQD, per germline (reference sequence). V was trimmed by 2 bases and J by 8 bases, leaving 13 bases between them. The CDR3 sequence is CASSETDFGDEQFF. DNA for the CDR3: TGCGCCAGCAGTGAGACGGACTTTGGCGATGAGCAGTTCTTC.

The V and J genes are TRBV6-4 and TRBJ1-1, with D unresolved. Per germline, CDR1 MRHNA and CDR2 SNTAGT. The length of the CDR3 is 13 residues. V was clipped by 2 bases and J by 4 bases, with 8 bases between them. The CDR3 loop reads CASSDTEGTEAFF. CDR3 in DNA: TGTGCCAGCAGTGACACCGAGGGCACTGAAGCTTTCTTT.

This chain connects TRBV9 to TRBJ2-2; D is unclear. The V end was cut by 0 bases, the J end by 0 bases, with 9 bases between. CDR1 and CDR2 (germline): SGDLS, YYNGEE. This CDR3 region has 16 residues. This CDR3 is CASSVVGSPNTGELFF. The CDR3 nucleotides read TGTGCCAGCAGCGTAGTCGGCAGCCCGAACACCGGGGAGCTGTTTTTT.

The chain combines TRBV2 with TRBJ2-2, with 7 bases matching TRBD1. The CDR3 consists of 14 residues. Germline CDR1 SNHLY, CDR2 FYNNEI. The V segment lost 6 bases and the J segment 2 bases; nucleotides outside the gene matches: 3. CDR3 amino acids: CASRGDSNTGELFF. CDR3 in DNA: TGTGCCAGCAGAGGGGACAGTAACACCGGGGAGCTGTTTTTT.

The chain carries TRBV4-1 and TRBJ1-5, with D hard to call. CDR1 is MGHRA and CDR2 is YSYEKL in the germline V gene. Trimming shortened V by 0 bases and J by 4 bases, and 10 bases separated the two germline ends. This CDR3 is 15 amino acids long. The CDR3 bases are TGCGCCAGCAGCCAAGATGGACTAGGGAATCAGCCCCAGCATTTT. Amino acid sequence: CASSQDGLGNQPQHF.

This chain uses TRBV6-5 with TRBJ1-4; D unresolved. V was clipped by 8 bases and J by 4 bases, with 14 bases between them. The CDR3 has 14 amino acids. Germline values: CDR1 MNHEY, CDR2 SVGAGI. CDR3 nucleotide sequence: TGTGCCAGCTCGCCCAGAGGCGGTAATGAAAAACTGTTTTTT. This sequence encodes CASSPRGGNEKLFF.

The chain has TRBV19 and TRBJ2-1; 14 bases map to TRBD2. V was pared by 7 bases and J by 9 bases, with 8 bases of the junction left unmatched. The CDR3 is made up of 15 amino acids. Germline CDR1 is LNHDA and CDR2 is SQIVND (reference sequence). CDR3 DNA: TGTGCCAGTACCCCCGGGACTAGCGGGAGCGCTGAGCAGTTCTTC. Amino acids: CASTPGTSGSAEQFF.

This chain uses TRBV7-9 with TRBJ1-2; D is possibly TRBD1 (6 bases). Trimming pared 5 bases from V and 8 bases from J, leaving 21 bases between. This CDR3 is 15 amino acids long. The germline CDR1 and CDR2 sequences are SEHNR and FQNEAQ (reference sequence). CDR3 in DNA: TGTGCCAGCAGCCCCCCCAATACAGGGCGGGGAGGCTACACCTTC. Its protein is CASSPPNTGRGGYTF.

The CDR3, as DNA: TGCGCCAGCAGCCAAGGTCGGGGGAGGGCGGATGTTAAGAACACTGAAGCTTTCTTT. This sequence encodes CASSQGRGRADVKNTEAFF. The V and J genes are TRBV4-3 and TRBJ1-1, with a weak D call TRBD1 (5 bases). This CDR3 is built from 19 residues. CDR1 LGHNA and CDR2 YSLEER come from the germline V gene. Trimming left V 1 base short and J 1 base short, with 22 bases between.

This chain connects TRBV14 to TRBJ1-1; no reliable D call. This CDR3 is 13 amino acids long. In germline, CDR1 is SGHDN, CDR2 FVKESK. V shed 1 base and J shed 7 bases, with 10 bases lying between them. The CDR3 nucleotides are TGTGCCAGCAGCCAAGTGTCTACGGGTGAAGCTTTCTTT. As protein: CASSQVSTGEAFF.

V gene TRBV4-2 combines with J gene TRBJ2-3; either TRBD1 or TRBD2 may fit D (6 bases each). The CDR3 runs 15 residues. Germline V lookup: CDR1 LGHNA, CDR2 YNFKEQ. Trimming removed 5 bases at V and 1 base at J, with 13 bases between. The DNA for the CDR3 is TGTGCCAGCAGCATCGGGGGCCGGGGCACAGATACGCAGTATTTT. Translating it yields CASSIGGRGTDTQYF.

The chain uses TRBV4-2 and TRBJ2-7; 9 bases agree with TRBD2. The V gene end was trimmed by 3 bases and the J gene end by 4 bases; junction bases not matched to a gene: 10. The CDR3 totals 16 residues. Looked up from germline, CDR1 is LGHNA and CDR2 is YNFKEQ. This chain's CDR3 is CASSHTIAGETYEQYF. DNA of the CDR3: TGTGCCAGCAGCCATACGATAGCGGGAGAGACTTACGAGCAGTACTTC.

The chain couples TRBV6-1 to TRBJ1-1; no clear D gene. V was shortened by 2 bases and J by 11 bases, with 15 bases between the two germline ends. The CDR3 runs to 13 residues. CDR1 and CDR2 (germline): MNHNS, SASEGT. This CDR3 reads CASSEFFGRGAFF. CDR3 nucleotides: TGTGCCAGCAGTGAATTTTTTGGTCGCGGGGCTTTCTTT.

The V gene is TRBV30, the J gene TRBJ1-2, with TRBD1 identical over 7 bases. CDR1 is GTSNPN, CDR2 SVGIG, per germline (reference sequence). The CDR3 loop spans 16 amino acids. V trimming: 3 bases; J trimming: 5 bases; junction bases outside the gene matches: 15. CDR3: CAWRARQGNGLYGYTF. The CDR3 nucleotides read TGTGCCTGGAGGGCCCGACAGGGTAACGGATTATATGGCTACACCTTC.

Turning to this clone: A read error may account for a junction end that differs from germline. The CDR3 DNA sequence: TGCGCCAGCAGGCAAGGACTAGGGAATCGTGAGACCCAGTACTTC. Encoded protein: CASRQGLGNRETQYF. V gene TRBV4-1 combines with J gene TRBJ2-5, with 7 bases matching TRBD2. This CDR3 region has 15 residues. The germline V gene has CDR1 MGHRA and CDR2 YSYEKL.

A remark on this clone: Distinct nucleotide sequences in the sample also encode this CDR3. The chain recombines TRBV18 with TRBJ2-3; D might be TRBD2 (6 bases). The germline V gene has CDR1 KGHSH and CDR2 LQKENI. V was pared by 3 bases and J by 0 bases, with 13 bases between. The CDR3 has 16 residues. This CDR3 reads CASSPLAEASTDTQYF. The CDR3 DNA is TGTGCCAGCTCACCCTTAGCGGAAGCTAGCACAGATACGCAGTATTTT.

The chain carries TRBV2 and TRBJ1-1; 8 bases line up with TRBD1. From germline, CDR1 is SNHLY and CDR2 FYNNEI. J lost 0 bases, V lost 10 bases, and 4 bases had no gene match. This CDR3 is 13 amino acids long. The CDR3 DNA follows: TGTGCCACCCACAGGGGGATGAACACTGAAGCTTTCTTT. Translated: CATHRGMNTEAFF.

This chain connects TRBV6-1 to TRBJ1-5; D gene ambiguous. Germline values: CDR1 MNHNS, CDR2 SASEGT. Trimming pared 0 bases from V and 11 bases from J, leaving 2 bases between. CDR3 size: 10 residues. The CDR3 region is CASSEAAQHF. CDR3 sequence (DNA): TGTGCCAGCAGTGAAGCCGCCCAGCATTTT.

In its sample, this clone was seen once. The rearrangement uses TRBV2 and TRBJ2-3; D is possibly TRBD2 (6 bases). V lost 8 bases to trimming and J lost 1 base, with 10 bases between them. The CDR3 contains 13 residues. Germline loops: CDR1 SNHLY, CDR2 FYNNEI. CDR3 amino acids: CASGREGTDTQYF. The CDR3 DNA reads TGTGCCAGCGGGCGGGAAGGCACAGATACGCAGTATTTT.

This clone was counted between two and nine times. V is TRBV9 and J is TRBJ1-2, with D unclear. Trimming took off 4 bases at V and 8 bases at J, with 24 bases between the two ends. CDR1 and CDR2 (germline): SGDLS, YYNGEE. The CDR3 covers 16 residues. The CDR3 coding sequence is TGTGCCAGCAGCCCCAGAGATCCGGCGCGGCAAGAAGGCTACACCTTC. It codes for CASSPRDPARQEGYTF.

This clone appeared a single time. This chain uses TRBV19 with TRBJ1-1; unclear D gene. With 6 bases removed from V and 5 bases from J, the gap between germline ends came to 7 bases. The germline V gene has CDR1 LNHDA and CDR2 SQIVND (reference sequence). The CDR3 extends over 11 amino acids. The CDR3, as DNA: TGTGCCAGTAGGCTAGAGACTGAAGCTTTCTTT. As protein: CASRLETEAFF. The full variable domain, completed using reference TRBV19 and TRBJ1-1, is DGGITQSPKYLFRKEGQNVTLSCEQNLNHDAMYWYRQDPGQGLRLIYYSQIVNDFQKGDIAEGYSVSREKKESFPLTVTSAQKNPTAFYLCASRLETEAFFGQGTRLTVV.

The chain combines TRBV15 with TRBJ2-1; TRBD2 matches at 13 bases. This CDR3 contains 17 residues. V shed 2 bases and J 6 bases; nucleotides not matched to a gene: 7. The V gene's germline CDR1 is LNHNV and CDR2 YYDKDF (reference sequence). The CDR3 loop is CATSRTQLAGGGNEQFF. CDR3 sequence (DNA): TGTGCCACCAGCAGAACCCAACTAGCGGGAGGGGGCAATGAGCAGTTCTTC.

The chain carries TRBV6-5 and TRBJ2-1; TRBD1 is a possible D gene (5 bases). The germline V gene has CDR1 MNHEY and CDR2 SVGAGI. With 2 bases removed from V and 9 bases from J, the gap between germline ends came to 14 bases. This CDR3 is built from 14 residues. CDR3 loop: CASSYGPLRGEQFF. The CDR3 region has the DNA TGTGCCAGCAGTTACGGTCCCTTAAGGGGTGAGCAGTTCTTC.